This T cell receptor beta chain was observed in a study of OX40 agonist ivuxolimab in advanced cancers. General study findings and limits: Mean expanded clone counts were higher in CD8+ than CD4+ T cells.

V was pared by 4 bases and J by 5 bases, with 5 bases of the junction left unmatched. CDR3 length: 14 residues. Germline V lookup: CDR1 SGHRS, CDR2 YFSETQ. Sequenced by immunoSEQ multiplex PCR; TCRdb stores in-frame clones only, minus some. The sample lists tens of thousands of clones; nearly 85% were seen once. In the case of this clone: Its specificity is unknown.

Sequenced material: CD4+ or CD8+ T cells sorted from blood, taken in a trial of the OX40 agonist ivuxolimab. The chain employs TRBV5-1 and TRBJ2-5, with TRBD1 matching 10 bases. The clonotype originates from an adult with an advanced solid tumor such as melanoma, head and neck, liver or kidney cancer. CDR3 loop: CASSPTGGSETQYF. The CDR3 DNA is TGCGCCAGCAGCCCGACAGGGGGCTCGGAGACCCAGTACTTC.